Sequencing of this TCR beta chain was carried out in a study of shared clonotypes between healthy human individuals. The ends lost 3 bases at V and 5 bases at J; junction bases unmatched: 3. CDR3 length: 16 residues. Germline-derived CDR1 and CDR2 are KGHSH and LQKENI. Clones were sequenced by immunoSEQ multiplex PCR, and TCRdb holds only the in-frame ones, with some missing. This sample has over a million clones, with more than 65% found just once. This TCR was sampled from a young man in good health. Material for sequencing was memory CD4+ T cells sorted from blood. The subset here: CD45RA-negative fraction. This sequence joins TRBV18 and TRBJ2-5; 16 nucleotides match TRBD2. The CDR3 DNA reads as TGTGCCAGCTCACCGTTGGGACTAGCGGGAGGGGAGACCCAGTACTTC. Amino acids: CASSPLGLAGGETQYF.